This section outlines one TCR beta chain sequence together with its context. With a much larger clone just one base away, this may be a read error. The data were obtained in a study of T cells in Graves' hyperthyroidism and ophthalmopathy. Amplification targeted TCR beta CDR3 regions from RNA transcripts. A first-round RT-PCR of the TCR CDR3 used the HTBI primer set. TCRdb re-analysed the multiplex PCR reads in MiXCR, keeping a single row per CDR3 protein. The data show 490,000 or so distinct CDR3 sequences, under 25% seen once. Trimming took off 4 bases at V and 8 bases at J, with 11 bases between the two ends. The CDR3 spans 12 residues. Germline-derived CDR1 and CDR2 are SGHVS and FQNEAQ.

The sequencing input was blood. This receptor was obtained from a woman in her seventies with Graves' ophthalmopathy. V is TRBV7-8 and J is TRBJ1-1, with D hard to call. In nucleotides, the CDR3 is TGTGCCAGCAGCTCAGTGGCCGGGGAAGCTTTCTTT. Amino acids: CASSSVAGEAFF.